This T cell receptor beta chain was found in a study of immune characterization of retroperitoneal liposarcoma. One entry per CDR3 protein results from TCRdb running MiXCR on the PCR reads. Of a few thousand distinct CDR3 sequences in the sample, 40% to 55% were seen once. The sequence came from a male donor with retroperitoneal liposarcoma. The sequenced sample consisted of tumor tissue.

CDR3 in amino acids: CAYGTGGASYEQFF. The CDR3 DNA reads as TGTGCCTACGGGACAGGGGGCGCTTCCTACGAGCAGTTCTTC. This chain joins TRBV6-1 and TRBJ2-1, with 12 positions matching TRBD1. The CDR3 spans 14 residues. Germline assignment: CDR1 MNHNS and CDR2 SASEGT. J was trimmed by 10 bases and V by 11 bases; bases with no gene match: 12.